Listed below are T cell receptor beta chains from one sample, sequenced in a study of T cells in Graves' hyperthyroidism and ophthalmopathy. TCRdb itself ran the multiplex PCR reads through MiXCR, one entry per CDR3 protein. The sample consists of 550,000 to 700,000 distinct CDR3 sequences, about 45% of them appearing once. The sample was peripheral blood or thyroid tissue (not recorded which). Receptor source: an adult woman with Graves' disease, either hyperthyroidism or ophthalmopathy (not recorded which). Both conserved end residues are part of each CDR3. A D gene is named only where the DNA matches it firmly. Not every row has a clone size; where given, it reads once, few, many or a size class.

V gene,clone size,J gene,D gene,CDR3 protein,CDR3 DNA
TRBV6-5,NA,TRBJ2-5,TRBD1,CASRGDRRETQYF,TGTGCCAGCAGGGGGGACAGGAGAGAGACCCAGTACTTC
TRBV7-9,NA,TRBJ1-1,NA,CASSTRGGRGNTEAFF,TGTGCCAGCAGCACCAGGGGCGGCCGGGGGAACACTGAAGCTTTCTTT
TRBV2,NA,TRBJ2-5,NA,CASSLPGDQPQYF,TGTGCCAGCAGTCTCCCCGGGGATCAGCCCCAGTACTTC
TRBV10-3,NA,TRBJ2-5,NA,CAIKKQGMMETQYF,TGTGCCATCAAGAAGCAGGGGATGATGGAGACCCAGTACTTC
TRBV5-6,NA,TRBJ2-5,NA,CASSLSVGYQETQYF,TGTGCCAGCAGCTTGTCGGTCGGGTACCAAGAGACCCAGTACTTC
TRBV20-1,many,TRBJ1-4,NA,CSATSRQGSEKLFF,TGCAGTGCTACATCAAGGCAGGGAAGTGAAAAACTGTTTTTT
TRBV2,many,TRBJ1-1,NA,CASRDAIPNTEAFF,TGTGCCAGCAGAGACGCTATCCCGAACACTGAAGCTTTCTTT
TRBV7-6,many,TRBJ1-4,NA,CASSFRSLQTHGEKLFF,TGTGCCAGCAGCTTTCGCAGCCTGCAGACCCATGGGGAAAAACTGTTTTTT
TRBV4-2,NA,TRBJ2-7,NA,CASSPGGYNEQYF,TGTGCCAGCAGCCCCGGTGGGTACAATGAGCAGTACTTC
TRBV28,NA,TRBJ1-6,NA,CASTIRYTWNSPLHF,TGTGCCAGCACAATCCGGTATACCTGGAATTCACCCCTCCACTTT
TRBV7-9,many,TRBJ2-7,NA,CASSQQSYEQYF,TGTGCCAGCAGCCAACAGAGCTACGAGCAGTACTTC
TRBV20-1,NA,TRBJ1-6,NA,CSASPQTEGGSPLHF,TGCAGTGCTAGCCCCCAGACAGAAGGGGGTTCACCCCTCCACTTT
TRBV20-1,few,TRBJ1-5,TRBD1,CSARTGRDQPQHF,TGCAGTGCGAGGACAGGCAGGGACCAGCCCCAGCATTTT
TRBV20-1,many,TRBJ2-7,TRBD2,CSARIAGDEQYF,TGCAGTGCTAGAATTGCGGGGGACGAGCAGTACTTC
TRBV28,NA,TRBJ1-5,TRBD1,CASSSPLNRGGNQPQHF,TGTGCCAGCAGTTCCCCATTAAACAGGGGAGGCAATCAGCCCCAGCATTTT
TRBV11-2,NA,TRBJ1-2,NA,CASSLGSENYGYTF,TGTGCCAGCAGCTTGGGCTCAGAGAACTATGGCTACACCTTC
TRBV29-1,NA,TRBJ2-7,NA,CSGTGQETYEQYF,TGCAGCGGTACAGGGCAGGAAACCTACGAGCAGTACTTC
TRBV14,NA,TRBJ1-2,NA,CASSQDRKGYGYTF,TGTGCCAGCAGCCAAGATCGGAAGGGCTATGGCTACACCTTC
TRBV9,many,TRBJ2-2,TRBD2,CASSVGTSANTGELFF,TGTGCCAGCAGCGTAGGGACTAGCGCGAACACCGGGGAGCTGTTTTTT
TRBV10-3,NA,TRBJ2-5,TRBD2,CAIGGGETKYF,TGTGCCATCGGCGGGGGGGAGACCAAGTACTTC
TRBV10-3,many,TRBJ1-1,NA,CAISGSGKTEAFF,TGTGCCATCAGTGGGTCGGGGAAGACTGAAGCTTTCTTT
TRBV11-2,NA,TRBJ1-1,NA,CASSQGGGQAFF,TGTGCCAGCAGCCAAGGCGGGGGACAAGCTTTCTTT
TRBV30,NA,TRBJ2-7,NA,CAWSVRGPGGEQYF,TGTGCCTGGAGTGTACGGGGACCAGGTGGCGAGCAGTACTTC
TRBV9,many,TRBJ1-5,TRBD1,CASSVGTANQPQHF,TGTGCCAGCAGCGTCGGGACAGCTAATCAGCCCCAGCATTTT
TRBV29-1,NA,TRBJ1-1,NA,CSVTGRQNTEAFF,TGCAGCGTAACAGGGAGGCAGAACACTGAAGCTTTCTTT
TRBV7-2,few,TRBJ2-5,TRBD2,CASSPKSPSGGETQYF,TGTGCCAGCAGTCCAAAATCCCCTAGCGGGGGAGAGACCCAGTACTTC
TRBV12-3/TRBV12-4,NA,TRBJ2-7,TRBD2,CASSLGAGGRYEQYF,TGTGCCAGCAGTTTAGGGGCGGGGGGCCGCTACGAGCAGTACTTC
TRBV29-1,NA,TRBJ2-2,TRBD1,CSVESGQGTTGELFF,TGCAGCGTAGAAAGCGGACAGGGGACCACCGGGGAGCTGTTTTTT
TRBV7-3,few,TRBJ2-5,TRBD1,CASSMGQGVETQYF,TGTGCCAGCAGCATGGGACAGGGAGTAGAGACCCAGTACTTC
TRBV2,NA,TRBJ2-7,NA,CASRGPPGRGRVAEQYF,TGTGCCAGCAGAGGGCCACCGGGTCGGGGCCGTGTTGCCGAGCAGTACTTC
TRBV5-8,many,TRBJ1-6,NA,CASSLDRDQSPLHF,TGTGCCAGCAGCTTGGACAGGGACCAATCACCCCTCCACTTT
TRBV29-1,few,TRBJ1-1,NA,CSVTTGLVGEAFF,TGCAGCGTAACAACAGGGCTTGTTGGTGAAGCTTTCTTT
TRBV30,NA,TRBJ2-7,NA,CAWTGVVDEQYF,TGTGCCTGGACAGGAGTGGTAGACGAGCAGTACTTC
TRBV20-1,NA,TRBJ1-6,NA,CSATPTGPYSPLHF,TGCAGTGCTACCCCGACAGGACCCTATTCACCCCTCCACTTT
TRBV5-1,many,TRBJ2-5,NA,CASSLLGTDQETQYF,TGCGCCAGCAGCTTGTTAGGGACCGACCAAGAGACCCAGTACTTC
TRBV10-3,many,TRBJ1-2,NA,CAISESLGLDYGYTF,TGTGCCATCAGTGAGTCGCTGGGTTTGGACTATGGCTACACCTTC
TRBV5-1,NA,TRBJ2-6,TRBD1,CASSRGTGAGANVLTF,TGCGCCAGCAGCCGAGGGACAGGGGCTGGGGCCAACGTCCTGACTTTC
TRBV7-9,many,TRBJ1-3,NA,CASSPGAAGNTIYF,TGTGCCAGCAGCCCGGGGGCAGCTGGAAACACCATATATTTT
TRBV20-1,many,TRBJ1-5,NA,CSVEGIYSNQPQHF,TGCAGTGTTGAGGGGATTTATAGCAATCAGCCCCAGCATTTT
TRBV7-3,many,TRBJ1-1,NA,CASSLLGGIGPTEAFF,TGTGCCAGCAGCTTACTCGGGGGGATAGGCCCCACTGAAGCTTTCTTT
TRBV5-5,NA,TRBJ2-5,NA,CASSLRGGQETQYF,TGTGCCAGCAGCTTGCGCGGAGGGCAAGAAACCCAGTACTTC
TRBV12-3/TRBV12-4,NA,TRBJ1-4,NA,CASRGVGEKLFF,TGTGCCAGCAGGGGCGTAGGTGAAAAACTGTTTTTT
TRBV7-9,NA,TRBJ1-1,NA,CARREGEGAFF,TGTGCCAGACGAGAGGGCGAGGGGGCTTTCTTT
TRBV24-1,NA,TRBJ2-7,NA,CATSDQYEQYF,TGTGCCACCAGTGATCAATACGAGCAGTACTTC